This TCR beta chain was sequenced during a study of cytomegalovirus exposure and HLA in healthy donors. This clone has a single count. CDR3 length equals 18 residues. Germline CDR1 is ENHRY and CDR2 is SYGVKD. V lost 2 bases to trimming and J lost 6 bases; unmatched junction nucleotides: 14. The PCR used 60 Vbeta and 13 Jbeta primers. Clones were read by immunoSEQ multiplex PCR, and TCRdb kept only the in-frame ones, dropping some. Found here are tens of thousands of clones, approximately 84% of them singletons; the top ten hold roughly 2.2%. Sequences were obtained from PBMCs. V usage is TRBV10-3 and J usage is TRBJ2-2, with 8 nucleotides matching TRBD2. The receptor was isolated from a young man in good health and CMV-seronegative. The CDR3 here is CAISEPYRGEAGAGELFF. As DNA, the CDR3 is TGTGCCATCAGTGAGCCCTATAGGGGTGAAGCGGGAGCCGGGGAGCTGTTTTTT.